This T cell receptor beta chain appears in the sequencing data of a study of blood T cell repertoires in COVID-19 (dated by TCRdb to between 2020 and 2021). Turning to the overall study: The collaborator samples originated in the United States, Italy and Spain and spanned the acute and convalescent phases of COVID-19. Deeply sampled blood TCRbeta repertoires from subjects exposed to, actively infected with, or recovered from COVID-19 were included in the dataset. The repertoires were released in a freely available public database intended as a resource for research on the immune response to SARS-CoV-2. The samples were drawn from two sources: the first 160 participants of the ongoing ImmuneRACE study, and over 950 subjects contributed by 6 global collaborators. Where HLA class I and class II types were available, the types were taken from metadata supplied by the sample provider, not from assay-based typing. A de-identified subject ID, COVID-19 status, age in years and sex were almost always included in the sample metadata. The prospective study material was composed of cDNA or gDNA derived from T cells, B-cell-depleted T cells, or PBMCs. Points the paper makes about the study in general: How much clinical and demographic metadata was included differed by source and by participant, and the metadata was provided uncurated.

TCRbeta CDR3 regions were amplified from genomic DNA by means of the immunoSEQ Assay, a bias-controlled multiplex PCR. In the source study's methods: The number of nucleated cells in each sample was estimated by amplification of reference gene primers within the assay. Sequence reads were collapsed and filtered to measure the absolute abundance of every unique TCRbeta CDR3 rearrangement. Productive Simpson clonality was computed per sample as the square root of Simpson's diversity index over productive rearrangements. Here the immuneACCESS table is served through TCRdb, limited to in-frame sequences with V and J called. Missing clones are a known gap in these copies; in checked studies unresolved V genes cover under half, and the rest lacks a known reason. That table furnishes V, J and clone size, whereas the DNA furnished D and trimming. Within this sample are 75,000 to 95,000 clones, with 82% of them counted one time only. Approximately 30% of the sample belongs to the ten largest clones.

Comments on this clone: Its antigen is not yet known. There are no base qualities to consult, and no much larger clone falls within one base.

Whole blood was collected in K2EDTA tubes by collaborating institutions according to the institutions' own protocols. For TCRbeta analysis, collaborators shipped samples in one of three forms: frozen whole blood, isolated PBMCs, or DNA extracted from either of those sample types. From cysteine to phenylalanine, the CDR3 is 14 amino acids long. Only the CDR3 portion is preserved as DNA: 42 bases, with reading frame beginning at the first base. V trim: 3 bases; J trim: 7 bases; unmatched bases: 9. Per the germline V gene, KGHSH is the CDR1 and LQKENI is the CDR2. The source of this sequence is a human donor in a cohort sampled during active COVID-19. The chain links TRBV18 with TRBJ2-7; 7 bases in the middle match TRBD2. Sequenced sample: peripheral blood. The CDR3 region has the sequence CASSPPNGEGEQYF. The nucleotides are TGTGCCAGCTCACCGCCAAACGGGGAGGGGGAGCAGTACTTC.